The 19 T cell receptor beta chains in this list originate from one sample, sequenced in a study of T cell changes during pregnancy in multiple sclerosis. Clones were sequenced by immunoSEQ multiplex PCR, and TCRdb holds only the in-frame ones, with some missing. Counted here are fewer than 45,000 clones, approximately 90% occurring once; the ten biggest clones make up 4% to 5.5%. The sample here was peripheral blood, taken in the second trimester of pregnancy. The receptors here all came from a female donor in good health, enrolled as a control in a pregnancy study.

V gene TRBV6-6 combines with J gene TRBJ1-2; 11 bases line up with TRBD1. CDR1 is MNHNY and CDR2 is SVGAGI in the germline V gene (reference sequence). CDR3 length equals 13 residues. V trimming: 6 bases; J trimming: 5 bases; junction bases outside the gene matches: 2. This CDR3 is CASRGTGGYGYTF. The DNA of the CDR3 is TGTGCCAGCAGGGGGACAGGGGGTTATGGCTACACCTTC.

The rearrangement joins TRBV15 to TRBJ1-2, with D maybe TRBD1 (5 bases). Trimming removed 6 bases from V and 8 bases from J, with 10 bases in between. The CDR3 spans 11 residues. Germline-derived CDR1 and CDR2 are LNHNV and YYDKDF (reference sequence). This chain's CDR3 is CATRTDEGYTF. The CDR3 DNA follows: TGTGCCACCAGGACAGATGAGGGCTACACCTTC.

The CDR3 loop reads CASSPGTGSSGNTIYF. The CDR3 DNA is TGTGCCAGCAGCCCCGGGACAGGGAGCTCTGGAAACACCATATATTTT. This rearrangement joins TRBV7-2 to TRBJ1-3, with 9 bases identical to TRBD1. CDR3 length: 16 amino acids. Germline V gives CDR1 SGHTA, CDR2 FQGNSA. The V segment lost 5 bases and the J segment 0 bases; nucleotides outside the gene matches: 5.

The V and J genes are TRBV9 and TRBJ2-3; a possible D gene is TRBD2 (5 bases). V gave up 4 bases and J gave up 0 bases, with 12 bases separating them. The length of the CDR3 is 15 residues. CDR1 and CDR2 from the germline V gene are SGDLS and YYNGEE. CDR3 in amino acids: CASSPSPGSTDTQYF. CDR3 bases: TGTGCCAGCAGCCCAAGCCCGGGAAGCACAGATACGCAGTATTTT.

This rearrangement joins TRBV6-4 to TRBJ2-1; 11 positions match TRBD2. This CDR3 has 14 residues. Germline lookup yields CDR1 MRHNA and CDR2 SNTAGT. V lost 6 bases and J lost 6; bases outside the gene matches: 4. CDR3 residues: CASSIAGGGNEQFF. The CDR3 DNA is TGTGCCAGCAGCATAGCGGGAGGGGGCAATGAGCAGTTCTTC.

The chain recombines TRBV28 with TRBJ1-5, with 12 nucleotides matching TRBD1. The CDR3 runs to 22 residues. Trimming removed 2 bases from V and 2 bases from J; junction bases left unmatched: 19. Germline V gene lookup returns CDR1 MDHEN and CDR2 SYDVKM. CDR3 protein: CASSLRPWGQGAIRSGNQPQHF. CDR3 DNA sequence: TGTGCCAGCAGTTTAAGGCCCTGGGGACAGGGGGCTATTAGATCGGGCAATCAGCCCCAGCATTTT.

The chain recombines TRBV9 with TRBJ2-1; 7 nucleotides align to TRBD2. Germline trimming cut 0 bases from V and 7 bases from J; bases unmatched to any gene: 7. This CDR3 is 15 amino acids long. Germline lookup yields CDR1 SGDLS and CDR2 YYNGEE. This CDR3 reads CASSVDAGAGNEQFF. DNA of the CDR3: TGTGCCAGCAGCGTAGATGCGGGAGCGGGTAATGAGCAGTTCTTC. The whole variable domain, filled in from reference TRBV9 and TRBJ2-1, reads DSGVTQTPKHLITATGQRVTLRCSPRSGDLSVYWYQQSLDQGLQFLIQYYNGEERAKGNILERFSAQQFPDLHSELNLSSLELGDSALYFCASSVDAGAGNEQFFGPGTRLTVL.

V is TRBV9 and J is TRBJ1-2; no clear D gene. From germline, CDR1 is SGDLS and CDR2 YYNGEE. The V and J ends lost 0 bases and 3 bases respectively, with 12 bases between them. This CDR3 has 15 amino acids. The DNA of the CDR3 is TGTGCCAGCAGCGTAGTCTTGGACGGGGACTATGGCTACACCTTC. Protein sequence: CASSVVLDGDYGYTF.

CDR3 protein: CASSLAGVDRNTEAFF. CDR3 DNA sequence: TGCGCCAGCAGCTTGGCGGGGGTCGACAGGAACACTGAAGCTTTCTTT. This chain connects TRBV5-1 to TRBJ1-1; TRBD1 is a possible D gene (5 bases). Germline CDR1 reads SGHRS; CDR2 reads YFSETQ. The V end was cut by 0 bases, the J end by 1 base, with 13 bases between. This CDR3 is 16 amino acids long.

This clone was seen only once. This chain joins TRBV5-1 and TRBJ1-6; 7 nucleotides align to TRBD1. V trimming: 1 base; J trimming: 5 bases; junction bases outside the gene matches: 6. From germline, CDR1 is SGHRS and CDR2 YFSETQ. This CDR3 spans 16 amino acids. CDR3 DNA sequence: TGCGCCAGCAGCTTGATCGGGACAGTGAATAATTCACCCCTCCACTTT. Residues: CASSLIGTVNNSPLHF.

The J gene is TRBJ2-7, the V gene TRBV19; TRBD1 matches at 7 bases. Looked up from germline, CDR1 is LNHDA and CDR2 is SQIVND (reference sequence). The CDR3 totals 14 residues. The ends lost 5 bases at V and 3 bases at J; junction bases unmatched: 7. The CDR3 nucleotides are TGTGCCAGTAGTGGCCGGGACAGCCTCTACGAGCAGTACTTC. This codes for CASSGRDSLYEQYF.

The chain uses TRBV6-1 and TRBJ2-1; no definite D call. Germline V gives CDR1 MNHNS, CDR2 SASEGT. This CDR3 has 11 amino acids. V dropped 7 bases and J dropped 6 bases, with 7 bases sitting between them. The CDR3 is CASIVFNEQFF. For the CDR3, the DNA is TGTGCCAGCATCGTCTTCAATGAGCAGTTCTTC.

This clone was counted once. The chain carries TRBV5-6 and TRBJ2-1; TRBD1 might be the D (6 bases). Deletions cut 4 bases from V and 0 bases from J, with 8 bases between. CDR3 length: 14 amino acids. CDR1 is SGHDT, CDR2 YYEEEE, per germline. This CDR3 is CASSRGGSYNEQFF. CDR3 DNA: TGTGCCAGCAGCAGAGGGGGCTCCTACAATGAGCAGTTCTTC.

The chain links TRBV20-1 to TRBJ2-7; 8 bases align to TRBD2. V gave up 7 bases and J gave up 2 bases; unmatched junction bases: 1. This CDR3 has 11 residues. Germline V gives CDR1 DFQATT, CDR2 SNEGSKA (reference sequence). The CDR3 DNA follows: TGCAGTGGGACTAGCACCTACGAGCAGTACTTC. Translation: CSGTSTYEQYF.

V gene TRBV29-1 combines with J gene TRBJ2-5, with D perhaps TRBD2 (5 bases). V was cut by 3 bases and J by 5 bases, with 7 bases left in between. The length of the CDR3 is 11 residues. Germline V gives CDR1 SQVTM, CDR2 ANQGSEA. This CDR3 is CSVDRRETQYF. The CDR3 nucleotides are TGCAGCGTTGACCGGAGGGAGACCCAGTACTTC.

A single count supports this clone. The chain is built from TRBV7-8 and TRBJ2-1; 12 nucleotides match TRBD2. The V gene's germline CDR1 is SGHVS and CDR2 FQNEAQ. With 1 base clipped from V and 7 bases from J, the junction kept 2 bases outside the gene matches. This CDR3 has 15 residues. Written as DNA, the CDR3 is TGTGCCAGCAGCTTAGGACTAGCGGGGGAAAATGAGCAGTTCTTC. This translates into CASSLGLAGENEQFF.

The chain employs TRBV7-9 and TRBJ1-5, with 7 nucleotides matching TRBD1. CDR1 is SEHNR and CDR2 is FQNEAQ in the germline V gene (reference sequence). This CDR3 has 15 amino acids. J was trimmed by 1 base and V by 3 bases; bases with no gene match: 3. The CDR3 loop reads CASSLEQGSNQPQHF. The CDR3 DNA follows: TGTGCCAGCAGCTTGGAACAGGGGAGCAATCAGCCCCAGCATTTT. The full variable domain, with the rest looked up from reference TRBV7-9 and TRBJ1-5, is DTGVSQNPRHKITKRGQNVTFRCDPISEHNRLYWYRQTLGQGPEFLTYFQNEAQLEKSRLLSDRFSAERPKGSFSTLEIQRTEQGDSAMYLCASSLEQGSNQPQHFGDGTRLSIL.

The V gene is TRBV9, the J gene TRBJ2-1; TRBD2 matches at 13 bases. Germline lookup yields CDR1 SGDLS and CDR2 YYNGEE. With V trimmed by 2 bases and J by 14 bases, 4 bases remained unmatched. The CDR3 extends over 13 amino acids. The CDR3 region has the DNA TGTGCCAGCAGCGTGACTAGCGGGGGGCCGAAGTTCTTC. Translated, it gives CASSVTSGGPKFF.

The gene calls are TRBV5-1 and TRBJ2-2, with a tentative D call TRBD1 (5 bases). The CDR3 loop spans 16 amino acids. Trimming shortened V by 4 bases and J by 0 bases, and 13 bases separated the two germline ends. Per germline, CDR1 SGHRS and CDR2 YFSETQ. The CDR3 reads CASSTSQDPNTGELFF. For the CDR3, the DNA is TGCGCCAGCAGCACTTCACAGGATCCGAACACCGGGGAGCTGTTTTTT.